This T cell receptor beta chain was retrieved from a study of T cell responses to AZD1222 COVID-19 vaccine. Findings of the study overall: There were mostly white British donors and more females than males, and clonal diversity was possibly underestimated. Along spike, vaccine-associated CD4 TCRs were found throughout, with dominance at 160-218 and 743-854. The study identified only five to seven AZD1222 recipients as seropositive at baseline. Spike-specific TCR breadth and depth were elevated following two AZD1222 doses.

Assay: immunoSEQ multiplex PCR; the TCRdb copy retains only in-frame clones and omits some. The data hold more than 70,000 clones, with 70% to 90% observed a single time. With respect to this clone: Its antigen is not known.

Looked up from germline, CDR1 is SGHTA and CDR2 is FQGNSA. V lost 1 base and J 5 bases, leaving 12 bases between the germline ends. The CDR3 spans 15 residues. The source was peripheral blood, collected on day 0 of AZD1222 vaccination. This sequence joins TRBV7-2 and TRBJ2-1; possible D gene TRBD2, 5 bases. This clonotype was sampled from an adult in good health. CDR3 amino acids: CASSLELGRDNEQFF. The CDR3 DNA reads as TGTGCCAGCAGCTTAGAACTAGGGAGAGACAATGAGCAGTTCTTC.